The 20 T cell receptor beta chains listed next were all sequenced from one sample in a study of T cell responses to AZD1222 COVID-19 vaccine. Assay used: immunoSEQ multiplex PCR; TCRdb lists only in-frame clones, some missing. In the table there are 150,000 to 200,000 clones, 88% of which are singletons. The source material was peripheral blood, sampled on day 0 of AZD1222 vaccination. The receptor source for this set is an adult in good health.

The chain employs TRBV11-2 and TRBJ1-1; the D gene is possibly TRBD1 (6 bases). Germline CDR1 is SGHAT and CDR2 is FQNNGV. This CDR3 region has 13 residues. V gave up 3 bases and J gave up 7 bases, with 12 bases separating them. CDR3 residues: CASSFHREVEAFF. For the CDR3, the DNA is TGTGCCAGCAGCTTTCACAGGGAGGTTGAAGCTTTCTTT.

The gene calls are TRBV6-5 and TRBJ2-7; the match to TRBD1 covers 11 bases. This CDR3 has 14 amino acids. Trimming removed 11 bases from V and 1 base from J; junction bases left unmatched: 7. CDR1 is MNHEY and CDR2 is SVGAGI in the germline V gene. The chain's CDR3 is CAGRGQGESYEQYF. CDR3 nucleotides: TGTGCCGGACGGGGACAGGGGGAGTCCTACGAGCAGTACTTC.

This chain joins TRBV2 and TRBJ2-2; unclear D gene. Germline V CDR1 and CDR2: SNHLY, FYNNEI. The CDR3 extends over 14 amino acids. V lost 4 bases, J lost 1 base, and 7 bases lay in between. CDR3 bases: TGTGCCAGCAGTGCGTTTAGGAACACCGGGGAGCTGTTTTTT. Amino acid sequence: CASSAFRNTGELFF.

The CDR3 DNA reads as TGTGCCAGCAGCTGGATCGCAGTCGGTGGGAGGAACACTGAAGCTTTCTTT. It codes for CASSWIAVGGRNTEAFF. The V call is TRBV5-4, the J call TRBJ1-1; no clear D gene. The CDR3 is made up of 17 amino acids. Trimming pared 3 bases from V and 1 base from J, leaving 19 bases between. Per germline, CDR1 SGHNT and CDR2 YYREEE (reference sequence).

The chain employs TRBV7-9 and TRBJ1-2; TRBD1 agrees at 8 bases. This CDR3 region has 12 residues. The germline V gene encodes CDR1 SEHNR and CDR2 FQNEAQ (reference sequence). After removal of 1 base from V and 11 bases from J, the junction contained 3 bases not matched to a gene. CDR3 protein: CASSLEDRVYTF. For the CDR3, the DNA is TGTGCCAGCAGCTTAGAGGACAGGGTTTACACCTTC.

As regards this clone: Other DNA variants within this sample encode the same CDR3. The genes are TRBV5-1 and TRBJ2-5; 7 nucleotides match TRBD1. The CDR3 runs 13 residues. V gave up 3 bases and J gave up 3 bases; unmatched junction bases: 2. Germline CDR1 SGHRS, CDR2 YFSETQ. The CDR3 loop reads CASSSGQKETQYF. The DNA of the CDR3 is TGCGCCAGCAGCTCGGGACAGAAAGAGACCCAGTACTTC.

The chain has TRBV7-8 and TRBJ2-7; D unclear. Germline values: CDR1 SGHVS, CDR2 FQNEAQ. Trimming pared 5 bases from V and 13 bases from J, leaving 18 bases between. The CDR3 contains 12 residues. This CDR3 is CASSLPLRTDYF. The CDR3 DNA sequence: TGTGCCAGCAGCCTCCCCCTTAGGACGGACTACTTC.

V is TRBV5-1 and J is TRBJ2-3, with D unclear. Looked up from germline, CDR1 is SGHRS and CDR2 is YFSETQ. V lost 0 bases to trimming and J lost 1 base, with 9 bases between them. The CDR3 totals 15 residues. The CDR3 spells CASSLDRVRTDTQYF. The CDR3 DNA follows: TGCGCCAGCAGCTTGGACCGGGTTCGCACAGATACGCAGTATTTT.

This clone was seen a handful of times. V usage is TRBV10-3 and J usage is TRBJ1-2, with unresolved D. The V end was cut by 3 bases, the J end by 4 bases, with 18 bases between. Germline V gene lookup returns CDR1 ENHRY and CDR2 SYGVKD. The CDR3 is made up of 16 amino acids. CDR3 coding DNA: TGTGCCATCAGTGATCGCGGCAGGAACCGGGGCTATGGCTACACCTTC. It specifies CAISDRGRNRGYGYTF.

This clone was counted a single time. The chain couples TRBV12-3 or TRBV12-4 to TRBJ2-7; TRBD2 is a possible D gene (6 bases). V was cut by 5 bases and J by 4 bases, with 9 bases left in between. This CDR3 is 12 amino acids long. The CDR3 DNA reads TGTGCCAGCAGTCCTGCGGGGTACGAGCAGTACTTC. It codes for CASSPAGYEQYF.

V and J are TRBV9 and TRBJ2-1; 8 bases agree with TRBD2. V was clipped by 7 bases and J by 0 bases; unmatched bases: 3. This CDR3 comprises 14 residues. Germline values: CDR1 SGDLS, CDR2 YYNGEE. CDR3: CASGRGGSYNEQFF. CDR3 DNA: TGTGCCAGCGGCCGGGGGGGCTCCTACAATGAGCAGTTCTTC.

CDR3 DNA sequence: TGTGCCAGCAGGCCGACAGGGGGAGCTACTTTCTCCTACGAGCAGTACTTC. It translates to CASRPTGGATFSYEQYF. This chain uses TRBV28 with TRBJ2-7; TRBD1 matches 9 bases. CDR3 length: 17 residues. The J segment lost 0 bases and the V segment lost 6 bases, leaving 12 bases of the junction unmatched. CDR1 is MDHEN, CDR2 SYDVKM, per germline.

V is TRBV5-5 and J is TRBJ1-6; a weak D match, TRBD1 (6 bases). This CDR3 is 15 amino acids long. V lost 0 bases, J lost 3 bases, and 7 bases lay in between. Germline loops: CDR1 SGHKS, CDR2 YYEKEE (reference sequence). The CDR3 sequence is CASSLGGGYNSPLHF. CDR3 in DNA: TGTGCCAGCAGCTTGGGAGGGGGCTATAATTCACCCCTCCACTTT.

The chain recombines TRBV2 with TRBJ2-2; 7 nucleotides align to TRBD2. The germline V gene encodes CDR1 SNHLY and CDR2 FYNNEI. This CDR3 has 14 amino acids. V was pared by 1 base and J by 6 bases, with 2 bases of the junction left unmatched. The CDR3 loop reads CASSEVRGAGELFF. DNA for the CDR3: TGTGCCAGCAGTGAAGTCCGGGGGGCCGGGGAGCTGTTTTTT.

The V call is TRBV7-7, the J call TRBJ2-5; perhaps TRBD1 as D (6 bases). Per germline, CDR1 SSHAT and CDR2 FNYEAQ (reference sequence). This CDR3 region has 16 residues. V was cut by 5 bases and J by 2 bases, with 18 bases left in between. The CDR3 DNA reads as TGTGCCAGCAGCCAAGGGCAGGGGAGTAGGCAAGAGACCCAGTACTTC. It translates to CASSQGQGSRQETQYF.

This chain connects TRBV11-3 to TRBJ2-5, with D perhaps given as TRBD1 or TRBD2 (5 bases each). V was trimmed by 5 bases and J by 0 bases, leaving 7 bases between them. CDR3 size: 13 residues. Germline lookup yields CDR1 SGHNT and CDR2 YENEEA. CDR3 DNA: TGTGCCAGCAGCGGGACGGACCAAGAGACCCAGTACTTC. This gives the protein CASSGTDQETQYF.

CDR3 sequence reads: CASRSRTTTNEKLFF. As DNA, the CDR3 is TGTGCCAGCCGATCAAGGACAACAACTAATGAAAAACTGTTTTTT. The genes are TRBV2 and TRBJ1-4; weak D call: TRBD1 (5 bases). This CDR3 has 15 residues. Germline V gives CDR1 SNHLY, CDR2 FYNNEI. The V end was cut by 8 bases, the J end by 0 bases, with 13 bases between.

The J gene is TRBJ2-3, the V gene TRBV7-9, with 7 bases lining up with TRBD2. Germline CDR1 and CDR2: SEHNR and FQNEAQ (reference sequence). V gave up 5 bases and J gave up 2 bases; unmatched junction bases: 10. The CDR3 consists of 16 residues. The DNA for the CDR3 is TGTGCCAGCAGCCGCTTCGGGGACTACGTCACAGATACGCAGTATTTT. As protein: CASSRFGDYVTDTQYF.

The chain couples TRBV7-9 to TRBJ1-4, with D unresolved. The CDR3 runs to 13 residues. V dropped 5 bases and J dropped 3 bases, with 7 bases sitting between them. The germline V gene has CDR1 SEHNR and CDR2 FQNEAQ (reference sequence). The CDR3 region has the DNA TGTGCCAGCAGCCCTTACTCTAATGAAAAACTGTTTTTT. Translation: CASSPYSNEKLFF.

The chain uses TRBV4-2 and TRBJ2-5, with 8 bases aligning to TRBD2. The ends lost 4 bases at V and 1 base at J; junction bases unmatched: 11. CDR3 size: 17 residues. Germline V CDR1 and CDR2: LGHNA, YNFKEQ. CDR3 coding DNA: TGTGCCAGCAGCCCCCTCGGGGGGGCCCCCGTCCAAGAGACCCAGTACTTC. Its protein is CASSPLGGAPVQETQYF.